The 26 T cell receptor beta chains in this list originate from one sample, sequenced in a study of T cells in Graves' hyperthyroidism and ophthalmopathy. Amplification yielded TCR beta CDR3 regions, with RNA transcripts as the source. The TCR CDR3 was amplified in a first-round RT-PCR using the HTBI primer set. TCRdb passed the multiplex PCR reads through MiXCR, listing each CDR3 protein once. The sample has about 690,000 distinct CDR3 sequences, 15% to 20% seen once. The sequenced sample was blood. These receptor sequences come from a man aged 45-65 years with Graves' hyperthyroidism.

The chain couples TRBV12-3 or TRBV12-4 to TRBJ1-1; TRBD1 matches at 8 bases. The V gene end was trimmed by 5 bases and the J gene end by 3 bases; junction bases not matched to a gene: 8. The CDR3 runs 15 residues. The CDR3, as DNA: TGTGCCAGCAGTGGGGCCAGGGGGCTGGACACTGAAGCTTTCTTT. Its translation: CASSGARGLDTEAFF.

There are a few counts of this clonotype. The chain links TRBV18 to TRBJ2-7; 9 bases match TRBD2. This CDR3 region has 15 residues. With V trimmed by 0 bases and J by 6 bases, 6 bases remained unmatched. Germline V CDR1 and CDR2: KGHSH, LQKENI. CDR3 protein: CASSPPGGRELEQYF. CDR3 coding DNA: TGTGCCAGCTCACCACCCGGCGGGAGGGAACTCGAGCAGTACTTC.

This clonotype was counted ten times or more. The CDR3: CASSIDRAGSGGAYNEQFF. The CDR3 DNA is TGTGCCAGTAGTATAGACAGGGCTGGAAGCGGAGGAGCCTACAATGAGCAGTTCTTC. This chain joins TRBV19 and TRBJ2-1; D possibly matches TRBD1 or TRBD2 (5 bases each). The V gene's germline CDR1 is LNHDA and CDR2 SQIVND (reference sequence). The V and J ends lost 0 bases and 2 bases respectively, with 20 bases between them. This CDR3 is built from 19 residues.

This clonotype was recorded at least ten times. CDR3 loop: CRSVGSMRYEQYF. CDR3 nucleotide sequence: TGCCGAAGCGTTGGATCGATGAGATACGAGCAGTACTTC. V gene TRBV29-1 combines with J gene TRBJ2-7; D ambiguous. The CDR3 contains 13 residues. Germline V gene data show CDR1 as SQVTM and CDR2 as ANQGSEA.

DNA for the CDR3: TGTGCCAGCAGCCCGCATGGCGGGCAAGGGGAAAAACTGTTTTTT. It translates to CASSPHGGQGEKLFF. This sequence joins TRBV4-2 and TRBJ1-4; no clear D. CDR3 length: 15 residues. The V end lost 4 bases, the J end lost 8 bases, and 17 bases lay between the germline ends. Germline V gene data show CDR1 as LGHNA and CDR2 as YNFKEQ.

This chain links TRBV27 with TRBJ2-7; 8 positions match TRBD2. The J segment lost 2 bases and the V segment lost 5 bases, leaving 8 bases of the junction unmatched. This CDR3 spans 15 amino acids. Germline lookup yields CDR1 MNHEY and CDR2 SMNVEV (reference sequence). The CDR3 loop is CASSASLGLAYEQYF. The CDR3 DNA is TGTGCCAGCAGTGCATCCTTGGGACTAGCCTACGAGCAGTACTTC.

The genes are TRBV5-5 and TRBJ1-1; a weak D match, TRBD1 (6 bases). There are 16 residues in the CDR3. V dropped 2 bases and J dropped 2 bases, with 16 bases sitting between them. Germline values: CDR1 SGHKS, CDR2 YYEKEE (reference sequence). The chain's CDR3 is CASSFPSGTPNTEAFF. CDR3 in DNA: TGTGCCAGCAGCTTTCCCTCTGGGACACCAAACACTGAAGCTTTCTTT.

This clonotype was detected many times. This chain connects TRBV5-8 to TRBJ2-3; the match to TRBD1 covers 9 bases. CDR1 and CDR2 from the germline V gene are SGHTS and YDEGEE. The CDR3 contains 15 residues. The J segment lost 2 bases and the V segment lost 4 bases, leaving 5 bases of the junction unmatched. The CDR3 bases are TGTGCCAGCAGCCTACAGGGGGCCAACACAGATACGCAGTATTTT. It encodes CASSLQGANTDTQYF.

This clonotype was observed a handful of times. CDR3 loop: CSSLDGNTEAFF. For the CDR3, the DNA is TGCAGCTCTTTGGACGGGAACACTGAAGCTTTCTTT. The rearrangement uses TRBV29-1 and TRBJ1-1; D is ambiguous. The V end was cut by 8 bases, the J end by 1 base, with 11 bases between. Germline assignment: CDR1 SQVTM and CDR2 ANQGSEA. This CDR3 has 12 residues.

The chain has TRBV3-1 and TRBJ1-2; possibly TRBD1 for D (5 bases). The V gene lost 1 base and the J gene lost 3 bases, with 12 bases spanning the gap. The germline gives CDR1 LGHDT, CDR2 YNNKEL (reference sequence). CDR3 length: 15 residues. The CDR3 sequence: CASSQVGDVHYGYTF. The CDR3 nucleotides are TGTGCCAGCAGCCAAGTAGGGGACGTACACTATGGCTACACCTTC.

This clonotype showed up many times. The rearrangement joins TRBV10-3 to TRBJ2-3; D possibly corresponds to TRBD1 (6 bases). This CDR3 contains 15 residues. V dropped 7 bases and J dropped 0 bases, with 14 bases sitting between them. Germline-derived CDR1 and CDR2 are ENHRY and SYGVKD. The CDR3 spells CAITTGQLSTDTQYF. The CDR3 coding sequence is TGTGCCATCACTACTGGACAGCTTAGCACAGATACGCAGTATTTT.

This chain joins TRBV20-1 and TRBJ2-7; D ambiguous. The ends were cut back, 5 bases at V and 0 bases at J, with 11 bases in the middle. Looked up from germline, CDR1 is DFQATT and CDR2 is SNEGSKA (reference sequence). CDR3 length: 13 residues. The CDR3 reads CSALFQPSYEQYF. The CDR3 DNA is TGCAGTGCTCTCTTTCAACCCTCCTACGAGCAGTACTTC.

The chain recombines TRBV7-2 with TRBJ2-7, with a possible D match to TRBD1 (6 bases). Germline V CDR1 and CDR2: SGHTA, FQGNSA. This CDR3 is 15 amino acids long. V was cut by 2 bases and J by 3 bases, with 14 bases left in between. The CDR3 DNA sequence: TGTGCCAGCAGCTTACGGGACAACGAGGTCTACGAGCAGTACTTC. Translated: CASSLRDNEVYEQYF.

V and J are TRBV24-1 and TRBJ2-1; 10 nucleotides match TRBD2. The V segment lost 4 bases and the J segment 1 base; nucleotides outside the gene matches: 9. Germline CDR1 reads KGHDR; CDR2 reads SFDVKD. The CDR3 runs to 18 residues. CDR3: CATSDHRGSGRSYNEQFF. In nucleotides, the CDR3 is TGTGCCACCAGTGACCACCGGGGTAGCGGGAGGTCCTACAATGAGCAGTTCTTC.

In this sample, this clonotype turned up a few times. The chain employs TRBV28 and TRBJ1-2; D possibly corresponds to TRBD1 (6 bases). V lost 3 bases to trimming and J lost 4 bases, with 12 bases between them. CDR3 length: 14 amino acids. The germline V gene has CDR1 MDHEN and CDR2 SYDVKM. CDR3 loop: CASSFNSRGYGYTF. CDR3 in DNA: TGTGCCAGCAGTTTCAATAGCAGGGGCTATGGCTACACCTTC.

This clonotype was observed a handful of times. The gene calls are TRBV6-1 and TRBJ2-7; perhaps TRBD2 as D (5 bases). The CDR3 contains 18 residues. Deletions cut 6 bases from V and 1 base from J, with 25 bases between. Germline values: CDR1 MNHNS, CDR2 SASEGT. The CDR3 protein is CASRPGSGHPGLSYEQYF. Here the CDR3 DNA reads TGTGCCAGCAGGCCGGGGTCTGGGCACCCGGGATTATCCTACGAGCAGTACTTC.

This clonotype showed up many times. The chain links TRBV3-1 to TRBJ2-2, with D perhaps matching TRBD2 (6 bases). The V and J ends lost 1 base and 2 bases respectively, with 11 bases between them. The CDR3 length is 16 residues. From germline, CDR1 is LGHDT and CDR2 YNNKEL (reference sequence). The CDR3 nucleotides read TGTGCCAGCAGCCAAGGAGGCGGGGTCAACACCGGGGAGCTGTTTTTT. Protein product: CASSQGGGVNTGELFF.

This clonotype has ten or more counts. The V and J genes are TRBV12-3 or TRBV12-4 and TRBJ1-2, with no clear D. CDR3 size: 12 residues. Trimming pared 8 bases from V and 5 bases from J, leaving 12 bases between. CDR3 residues: CASGLASYGYTF. CDR3 DNA sequence: TGTGCCAGCGGCCTAGCCTCTTATGGCTACACCTTC.

The chain employs TRBV28 and TRBJ2-2, with 8 bases lining up with TRBD2. CDR3 length equals 14 residues. Looked up from germline, CDR1 is MDHEN and CDR2 is SYDVKM. Losses at the gene ends were 6 bases for V and 4 bases for J; bases not matched to a gene: 4. CDR3 protein: CASSSGGVTGELFF. The CDR3 DNA sequence: TGTGCCAGCAGCTCGGGAGGGGTCACCGGGGAGCTGTTTTTT.

This clonotype was picked up many times. This chain connects TRBV28 to TRBJ2-6, with D perhaps matching TRBD1 (5 bases). Germline V CDR1 and CDR2: MDHEN, SYDVKM. CDR3 length: 16 amino acids. V was clipped by 8 bases and J by 0 bases, with 14 bases between them. CDR3 DNA: TGTGCCAGCTCCCGGCAGGGAAGCTCTGGGGCCAACGTCCTGACTTTC. Protein: CASSRQGSSGANVLTF.

The rearrangement links TRBV20-1 to TRBJ1-2, with 12 bases that match TRBD1. Germline-derived CDR1 and CDR2 are DFQATT and SNEGSKA (reference sequence). The ends lost 5 bases at V and 7 bases at J; junction bases unmatched: 8. The CDR3 is 14 amino acids. The CDR3 coding sequence is TGCAGTGCTCCGGGACAGGGGGCGCGCGTTGGCTACACCTTC. It yields the protein CSAPGQGARVGYTF.

The rearrangement joins TRBV6-5 to TRBJ2-7, with D possibly being TRBD1 (6 bases). The germline V gene has CDR1 MNHEY and CDR2 SVGAGI. This CDR3 is 13 amino acids long. Trimming removed 4 bases at V and 7 bases at J, with 14 bases between. The CDR3 region is CASSLPTGREQYF. DNA of the CDR3: TGTGCCAGCAGTTTACCTACAGGGCGGGAGCAGTACTTC.

In this sample, this clonotype turned up many times. The chain carries TRBV7-8 and TRBJ2-7, with D possibly TRBD1 on 5 matching bases. The CDR3 consists of 14 residues. V lost 1 base, J lost 3 bases, and 10 bases lay in between. Germline CDR1 and CDR2: SGHVS and FQNEAQ. CDR3 residues: CASSLGVRDYEQYF. CDR3 DNA: TGTGCCAGCAGCTTAGGTGTCAGGGACTACGAGCAGTACTTC.

This clonotype was recorded many times. The chain joins TRBV20-1 to TRBJ2-1; 8 nucleotides agree with TRBD2. V lost 5 bases and J lost 6; bases outside the gene matches: 12. Germline-derived CDR1 and CDR2 are DFQATT and SNEGSKA (reference sequence). The CDR3 spans 15 residues. CDR3 amino acids: CSAAPGLAGANEQFF. For the CDR3, the DNA is TGCAGTGCTGCCCCCGGACTAGCAGGTGCCAATGAGCAGTTCTTC.

This clonotype was counted ten times or more. The gene calls are TRBV28 and TRBJ2-7; TRBD2 agrees at 16 bases. Germline trimming cut 7 bases from V and 1 base from J; bases unmatched to any gene: 13. Germline V lookup: CDR1 MDHEN, CDR2 SYDVKM. The length of the CDR3 is 19 residues. CDR3 region: CASTAHPGTSGRGSYEQYF. Written as DNA, the CDR3 is TGTGCCAGCACCGCACACCCCGGGACTAGCGGGAGGGGGTCCTACGAGCAGTACTTC.

This clonotype was recorded a few times. The chain has TRBV28 and TRBJ1-5, with 9 bases aligning to TRBD1. Unmatched junction bases numbered 8, after V lost 6 bases and J lost 5 bases. Germline assignment: CDR1 MDHEN and CDR2 SYDVKM. The CDR3 totals 15 residues. The CDR3 protein is CASRSRTGDHQPQHF. DNA of the CDR3: TGTGCCAGCAGATCCCGGACAGGGGACCATCAGCCCCAGCATTTT.